These 30 T cell receptor beta chains came from one sample sequenced in a study of blood T cell repertoires in COVID-19. TCRdb keeps only in-frame clones here, not all; method: immunoSEQ multiplex PCR. The profile shows some 360,000 clones, roughly nine tenths of them singletons. Sequencing was performed on peripheral blood. Source of these receptors: a woman in her fifties or sixties with COVID-19, enrolled during active disease.

V gene TRBV7-9 combines with J gene TRBJ1-5; 7 nucleotides align to TRBD1. Trimming took 5 bases from V and 4 from J; bases not matched to a gene: 8. The germline V gene has CDR1 SEHNR and CDR2 FQNEAQ (reference sequence). The CDR3 length is 15 residues. In DNA form, the CDR3 reads TGTGCCAGCAGCGCGCAGGGGGTCCGAAATCAGCCCCAGCATTTT. Amino acids: CASSAQGVRNQPQHF.

V usage is TRBV4-2 and J usage is TRBJ2-5; 9 nucleotides line up with TRBD2. The germline gives CDR1 LGHNA, CDR2 YNFKEQ. Trimming cost V 0 bases and J 5 bases; bases outside gene matches: 7. The CDR3 totals 16 residues. This CDR3 is CASSQEFAGGLETQYF. CDR3 DNA sequence: TGTGCCAGCAGCCAAGAATTCGCGGGGGGGTTGGAGACCCAGTACTTC.

The rearrangement joins TRBV2 to TRBJ2-7; 8 positions agree with TRBD2. V was clipped by 3 bases and J by 1 base; unmatched bases: 8. The CDR3 sequence is 16 residues long. Germline V gene lookup returns CDR1 SNHLY and CDR2 FYNNEI. The CDR3 sequence is CASSDSRGGPSYEQYF. CDR3 nucleotide sequence: TGTGCCAGCAGTGATTCACGCGGGGGGCCGTCCTACGAGCAGTACTTC.

This clone has a single count. The V and J genes are TRBV24-1 and TRBJ2-1, with TRBD1 matching 8 bases. This CDR3 has 15 residues. V gave up 4 bases and J gave up 5 bases; unmatched junction bases: 6. Per germline, CDR1 KGHDR and CDR2 SFDVKD. The CDR3 DNA follows: TGTGCCACCAGTGACCCGGGACAGGCGAACAATGAGCAGTTCTTC. Encoded protein: CATSDPGQANNEQFF.

This clone was seen only once. The V and J genes are TRBV30 and TRBJ1-2; D perhaps matches TRBD1 (5 bases). Germline V gives CDR1 GTSNPN, CDR2 SVGIG (reference sequence). V was cut by 0 bases and J by 7 bases, with 15 bases left in between. CDR3 length equals 14 residues. The CDR3 here is CAWSVWGEVSGYTF. CDR3 sequence (DNA): TGTGCCTGGAGTGTATGGGGGGAAGTAAGTGGCTACACCTTC. Combining the CDR3 with reference TRBV30 and TRBJ1-2 gives the whole variable domain SQTIHQWPATLVQPVGSPLSLECTVEGTSNPNLYWYRQAAGRGLQLLFYSVGIGQISSEVPQNLSASRPQDRQFILSSKKLLLSDSGFYLCAWSVWGEVSGYTFGSGTRLTVV.

CDR3 coding DNA: TGTGCCAGCAGCAAAACACGAGGCAATGAAAAACTGTTTTTT. This sequence encodes CASSKTRGNEKLFF. The chain is built from TRBV5-6 and TRBJ1-4, with no clear D. Germline CDR1 SGHDT, CDR2 YYEEEE. Deletions cut 4 bases from V and 5 bases from J, with 12 bases between. This CDR3 has 14 amino acids.

This chain joins TRBV4-1 and TRBJ1-2, with 7 positions matching TRBD1. The CDR3 runs to 18 residues. Per germline, CDR1 MGHRA and CDR2 YSYEKL. J gave up 3 bases and V 2 bases, and 15 bases lay outside the gene matches. CDR3 protein: CASSQPLDRAAFDYGYTF. Here the CDR3 DNA reads TGCGCCAGCAGCCAACCCCTTGACAGGGCGGCTTTTGACTATGGCTACACCTTC.

Points on this clone: In the same sample, other DNA sequences code for this CDR3. This chain uses TRBV18 with TRBJ2-7; D is undetermined. CDR1 KGHSH and CDR2 LQKENI come from the germline V gene. CDR3 length: 12 residues. With 6 bases removed from V and 3 bases from J, the gap between germline ends came to 9 bases. Here the CDR3 reads CASSPGVYEQYF. CDR3 DNA: TGTGCCAGCTCCCCAGGAGTCTACGAGCAGTACTTC.

The sample holds one count of this clone. The rearrangement joins TRBV7-2 to TRBJ2-4; the D is unclear. This CDR3 region has 16 residues. The V and J ends lost 1 base and 5 bases respectively, with 15 bases between them. Germline assignment: CDR1 SGHTA and CDR2 FQGNSA. CDR3 nucleotide sequence: TGTGCCAGCAGCTTAGGTGTGGTCCCCTATGAAAACATTCAGTACTTC. Residues: CASSLGVVPYENIQYF.

The CDR3 nucleotides read TGTGCCAGCAGCATATCAGTTAATGAAAAACTGTTTTTT. This codes for CASSISVNEKLFF. The chain uses TRBV5-4 and TRBJ1-4; D uncertain. The CDR3 runs to 13 residues. Trimming took 4 bases from V and 4 from J, leaving 8 bases between them. The V gene's germline CDR1 is SGHNT and CDR2 YYREEE (reference sequence).

This chain links TRBV6-1 with TRBJ1-5; D is unclear. Per germline, CDR1 MNHNS and CDR2 SASEGT. V was shortened by 2 bases and J by 1 base, with 6 bases between the two germline ends. The CDR3 loop spans 14 amino acids. The DNA of the CDR3 is TGTGCCAGCAGTGAAACAATGAGCAATCAGCCCCAGCATTTT. This gives the protein CASSETMSNQPQHF.

V is TRBV5-1 and J is TRBJ2-7; a possible D gene is TRBD1 (6 bases). The CDR3 loop spans 14 amino acids. The germline gives CDR1 SGHRS, CDR2 YFSETQ. V was clipped by 3 bases and J by 1 base, with 11 bases between them. The chain's CDR3 is CASSSLTGSYEQYF. CDR3 coding DNA: TGCGCCAGCAGCTCTCTGACAGGATCCTACGAGCAGTACTTC.

The chain is built from TRBV9 and TRBJ1-1, with TRBD1 matching 8 bases. With V trimmed by 0 bases and J by 4 bases, 5 bases remained unmatched. Looked up from germline, CDR1 is SGDLS and CDR2 is YYNGEE. There are 15 residues in the CDR3. The CDR3 reads CASSVGLGTGTEAFF. The CDR3 DNA sequence: TGTGCCAGCAGCGTAGGTTTAGGGACAGGCACTGAAGCTTTCTTT.

The sample holds one count of this clone. The chain uses TRBV7-8 and TRBJ2-5; D remains unclear. The CDR3 covers 15 residues. Germline loops: CDR1 SGHVS, CDR2 FQNEAQ. Between the trimmed V and J ends, which lost 4 bases and 5 bases, there was a span of 17 bases. CDR3 residues: CASSSRLTSMETQYF. CDR3 DNA sequence: TGTGCCAGCAGCTCCCGGCTGACTTCGATGGAGACCCAGTACTTC.

This chain's CDR3 is CASSPNNNRNTIYF. The DNA for the CDR3 is TGTGCCAGCAGCCCAAACAATAACCGAAACACCATATATTTT. This chain links TRBV9 with TRBJ1-3; D call uncertain. V was shortened by 4 bases and J by 5 bases, with 13 bases between the two germline ends. Germline-derived CDR1 and CDR2 are SGDLS and YYNGEE. CDR3 length equals 14 residues.

The chain uses TRBV7-9 and TRBJ2-1; D is ambiguous. The germline V gene has CDR1 SEHNR and CDR2 FQNEAQ (reference sequence). The V end lost 4 bases, the J end lost 9 bases, and 13 bases lay between the germline ends. The CDR3 has 13 amino acids. In DNA form, the CDR3 reads TGTGCCAGCAGCTCCCTCCTCGCGTTTGAGCAGTTCTTC. It is translated as CASSSLLAFEQFF.

The chain is built from TRBV27 and TRBJ1-4, with D possibly matching TRBD1 (5 bases). This CDR3 region has 16 residues. The V end lost 3 bases, the J end lost 0 bases, and 11 bases lay between the germline ends. The V gene's germline CDR1 is MNHEY and CDR2 SMNVEV (reference sequence). In nucleotides, the CDR3 is TGTGCCAGCAGTTTGCGGTGGGGGGCAACTAATGAAAAACTGTTTTTT. Translated: CASSLRWGATNEKLFF.

The chain links TRBV7-9 to TRBJ1-5, with 8 bases that match TRBD1. Germline V gene sequence: CDR1 SEHNR, CDR2 FQNEAQ (reference sequence). With 4 bases clipped from V and 3 bases from J, the junction kept 11 bases outside the gene matches. The CDR3 loop spans 17 amino acids. Here the CDR3 DNA reads TGTGCCAGCAGCTCCCCGAGCGGACAGGGCAACAATCAGCCCCAGCATTTT. This sequence encodes CASSSPSGQGNNQPQHF.

This sequence joins TRBV19 and TRBJ1-3, with D possibly being TRBD1 (6 bases). The germline gives CDR1 LNHDA, CDR2 SQIVND (reference sequence). Trimming removed 4 bases from V and 0 bases from J, with 16 bases in between. The CDR3 length is 17 residues. The CDR3 here is CASSKSQGYVSGNTIYF. Here the CDR3 DNA reads TGTGCCAGTAGTAAATCACAGGGATACGTCTCTGGAAACACCATATATTTT.

V usage is TRBV2 and J usage is TRBJ1-1; D is uncertain. Looked up from germline, CDR1 is SNHLY and CDR2 is FYNNEI. Trimming took off 6 bases at V and 2 bases at J, with 10 bases between the two ends. The CDR3 is 13 amino acids. The CDR3 DNA follows: TGTGCCAGCAGCAGGACTGTTAACACTGAAGCTTTCTTT. Residues: CASSRTVNTEAFF.

The V call is TRBV7-2, the J call TRBJ2-7; possibly TRBD2 for D (6 bases). CDR1 and CDR2 from the germline V gene are SGHTA and FQGNSA. The CDR3 has 14 residues. V gave up 8 bases and J gave up 3 bases, with 17 bases separating them. CDR3 sequence: CASARRGGGYEQYF. CDR3 in DNA: TGTGCCAGCGCCCGGAGGGGTGGGGGCTACGAGCAGTACTTC.

The chain has TRBV5-1 and TRBJ1-1; 9 nucleotides agree with TRBD1. The trim removed 3 bases at V and 1 base at J, leaving 4 bases unmatched. The CDR3 totals 15 residues. The V gene's germline CDR1 is SGHRS and CDR2 YFSETQ. In nucleotides, the CDR3 is TGCGCCAGCAGCTCCCGGGGACAGGGGAACACTGAAGCTTTCTTT. Protein product: CASSSRGQGNTEAFF.

This clone came up a few times. CDR3 bases: TGTGCCAGCAGGGGGACAGGTACAGAGTCACCCCTCCACTTT. It translates to CASRGTGTESPLHF. This chain uses TRBV25-1 with TRBJ1-6; 8 positions agree with TRBD1. The CDR3 runs 14 residues. Losses at the gene ends were 6 bases for V and 10 bases for J; bases not matched to a gene: 8. Germline CDR1 reads MGHDK; CDR2 reads SYGVNS.

The DNA for the CDR3 is TGCAGCCCCGGTGGTATCACAGATACGCAGTATTTT. Translated, it gives CSPGGITDTQYF. J is TRBJ2-3 and V is TRBV29-1, with unresolved D. Germline V lookup: CDR1 SQVTM, CDR2 ANQGSEA. The CDR3 has 12 amino acids. V lost 8 bases to trimming and J lost 2 bases, with 11 bases between them.

The CDR3 DNA follows: TGTGCCAGTAGCGGGGTGGGATTTGCAACTAATGAAAAACTGTTTTTT. It codes for CASSGVGFATNEKLFF. The chain is built from TRBV19 and TRBJ1-4; D is unresolved. Germline V gene sequence: CDR1 LNHDA, CDR2 SQIVND (reference sequence). Trimming shortened V by 6 bases and J by 0 bases, and 14 bases separated the two germline ends. CDR3 length: 16 residues.

This clone was recorded only once. The chain employs TRBV7-3 and TRBJ2-2; the match to TRBD2 covers 15 bases. CDR1 and CDR2 (germline): SGHTA, FQGTGA. V dropped 5 bases and J dropped 10; count of bases not matched to a gene: 5. This CDR3 is built from 15 residues. The CDR3 here is CASSPGTSGGKELFF. CDR3 in DNA: TGTGCCAGCAGCCCCGGGACTAGCGGGGGGAAGGAGCTGTTTTTT.

The CDR3 DNA reads as TGTGCCAGCAGCTTATCATCAGATGGCTACACCTTC. Its protein is CASSLSSDGYTF. The chain is built from TRBV7-9 and TRBJ1-2; D not resolved. V shed 2 bases and J shed 6 bases, with 7 bases lying between them. CDR3 length: 12 amino acids. Germline V gene lookup returns CDR1 SEHNR and CDR2 FQNEAQ (reference sequence).

V and J are TRBV25-1 and TRBJ1-4; D remains ambiguous. This CDR3 comprises 15 residues. Between the trimmed V and J ends, which lost 3 bases and 4 bases, there was a span of 12 bases. CDR1 and CDR2 from the germline V gene are MGHDK and SYGVNS. In DNA form, the CDR3 reads TGTGCCAGCAGTGAGCCGGGATTTCTTAATGAAAAACTGTTTTTT. It translates to CASSEPGFLNEKLFF.

This clone occurred once. The chain links TRBV11-3 to TRBJ1-5; 8 bases match TRBD1. In germline, CDR1 is SGHNT, CDR2 YENEEA. The CDR3 covers 17 residues. The V and J ends lost 5 bases and 5 bases, in that order; junction bases with no gene match: 14. The CDR3 protein is CASSPRWGQGAHQPQHF. The CDR3 DNA is TGTGCCAGCAGCCCTAGGTGGGGGCAGGGGGCACATCAGCCCCAGCATTTT. The whole variable domain, remainder taken from reference TRBV11-3 and TRBJ1-5, is EAGVVQSPRYKIIEKKQPVAFWCNPISGHNTLYWYLQNLGQGPELLIRYENEEAVDDSQLPKDRFSAERLKGVDSTLKIQPAELGDSAVYLCASSPRWGQGAHQPQHFGDGTRLSIL.

This chain uses TRBV18 with TRBJ2-5; 10 bases fit TRBD2. Germline-derived CDR1 and CDR2 are KGHSH and LQKENI. CDR3 length equals 17 residues. J was trimmed by 5 bases and V by 3 bases; bases with no gene match: 12. The CDR3 loop reads CASSPTAGGPPGETQYF. The CDR3 nucleotides are TGTGCCAGCTCACCTACAGCGGGGGGGCCGCCTGGGGAGACCCAGTACTTC.